This entry features one TCR beta chain sequence. Its antigen is still unknown. As the method for making TCR beta libraries, quantitative 5'-RACE with molecular barcodes was used. TCRdb analysed the 5' RACE reads with MiXCR anew, one entry per CDR3 protein. The table shows roughly 700,000 distinct CDR3 sequences, with roughly 19% occurring only once. These data belong to a study of CD8 T cells in ankylosing spondylitis. Findings of the study overall: Roughly 8 highly homologous variants made up a TCR beta motif that seemed to typify ankylosing spondylitis blood. Significant enrichment of disease-linked clones was reported in matched ankylosing spondylitis synovial fluid. Reactive arthritis synovial fluid and blood were previously reported to contain some motif variants. Disease-linked clones were found to be CD8+ and relatively rare in peripheral blood.

With V trimmed by 8 bases and J by 7 bases, 7 bases remained unmatched. Germline V gene lookup returns CDR1 SNHLY and CDR2 FYNNEI. The CDR3 length is 14 residues. The sequenced sample was blood, either unsorted or a sorted T cell fraction (not recorded which). The sequence came from a male donor with ankylosing spondylitis. The chain couples TRBV2 to TRBJ2-2; 10 nucleotides match TRBD1. As DNA, the CDR3 is TGTGCCAGCGAGGGACAGGGGAGGGGCGGGGAGCTGTTTTTT. As protein: CASEGQGRGGELFF.